A selection of T cell receptor beta chains follows, all from one sample in a study of blood T cell repertoires in COVID-19. TCRdb keeps only in-frame clones here, not all; method: immunoSEQ multiplex PCR. The data hold around 100,000 clones, with approximately 70% observed a single time. Sequenced sample: peripheral blood. The receptors derive from a man older than 75 with acute or convalescent COVID-19. The CDR3 runs from the conserved cysteine through the conserved F or W. D genes are given only for firm matches. Where a row states a size, it is once, few, many or the class of an expanded clone; other rows omit it.

j_call clone_size v_call d_call cdr3_aa cdr3_nt
TRBJ1-2 . TRBV9 TRBD1 CASSVEQGADYGYTF TGTGCCAGCAGCGTAGAGCAGGGGGCCGACTATGGCTACACCTTC
TRBJ2-1 few TRBV19 . CASSGWGGAVEQFF TGTGCCAGTAGTGGCTGGGGCGGGGCTGTTGAGCAGTTCTTC
TRBJ2-1 . TRBV6-2/TRBV6-3 TRBD2 CASSNLAGLNEQFF TGTGCCAGCAGTAACCTAGCGGGACTTAATGAGCAGTTCTTC
TRBJ2-1 . TRBV7-9 TRBD2 CASSGGDFYNEQFF TGTGCCAGCAGCGGGGGGGACTTTTACAATGAGCAGTTCTTC
TRBJ1-3 . TRBV18 TRBD1 CASSPDRAGNTIYF TGTGCCAGCTCTCCCGACAGGGCTGGAAACACCATATATTTT
TRBJ2-7 . TRBV11-2 . CASSLGSYEQYF TGTGCCAGCAGCTTAGGCAGTTACGAGCAGTACTTC
TRBJ1-5 . TRBV5-1 . CASSMDSNQPQHF TGCGCCAGCAGCATGGACAGTAATCAGCCCCAGCATTTT
TRBJ2-5 . TRBV3-1/TRBV3-2 TRBD2 CASSQKRGLGETQYF TGTGCCAGCAGTCAAAAGCGGGGACTGGGAGAGACCCAGTACTTC
TRBJ2-2 . TRBV5-5 . CASTFATGTGELFF TGTGCCAGCACCTTCGCGACAGGCACCGGGGAGCTGTTTTTT
TRBJ2-7 . TRBV30 . CAWSGSGAKQYF TGTGCCTGGAGTGGGTCAGGGGCCAAGCAGTACTTC